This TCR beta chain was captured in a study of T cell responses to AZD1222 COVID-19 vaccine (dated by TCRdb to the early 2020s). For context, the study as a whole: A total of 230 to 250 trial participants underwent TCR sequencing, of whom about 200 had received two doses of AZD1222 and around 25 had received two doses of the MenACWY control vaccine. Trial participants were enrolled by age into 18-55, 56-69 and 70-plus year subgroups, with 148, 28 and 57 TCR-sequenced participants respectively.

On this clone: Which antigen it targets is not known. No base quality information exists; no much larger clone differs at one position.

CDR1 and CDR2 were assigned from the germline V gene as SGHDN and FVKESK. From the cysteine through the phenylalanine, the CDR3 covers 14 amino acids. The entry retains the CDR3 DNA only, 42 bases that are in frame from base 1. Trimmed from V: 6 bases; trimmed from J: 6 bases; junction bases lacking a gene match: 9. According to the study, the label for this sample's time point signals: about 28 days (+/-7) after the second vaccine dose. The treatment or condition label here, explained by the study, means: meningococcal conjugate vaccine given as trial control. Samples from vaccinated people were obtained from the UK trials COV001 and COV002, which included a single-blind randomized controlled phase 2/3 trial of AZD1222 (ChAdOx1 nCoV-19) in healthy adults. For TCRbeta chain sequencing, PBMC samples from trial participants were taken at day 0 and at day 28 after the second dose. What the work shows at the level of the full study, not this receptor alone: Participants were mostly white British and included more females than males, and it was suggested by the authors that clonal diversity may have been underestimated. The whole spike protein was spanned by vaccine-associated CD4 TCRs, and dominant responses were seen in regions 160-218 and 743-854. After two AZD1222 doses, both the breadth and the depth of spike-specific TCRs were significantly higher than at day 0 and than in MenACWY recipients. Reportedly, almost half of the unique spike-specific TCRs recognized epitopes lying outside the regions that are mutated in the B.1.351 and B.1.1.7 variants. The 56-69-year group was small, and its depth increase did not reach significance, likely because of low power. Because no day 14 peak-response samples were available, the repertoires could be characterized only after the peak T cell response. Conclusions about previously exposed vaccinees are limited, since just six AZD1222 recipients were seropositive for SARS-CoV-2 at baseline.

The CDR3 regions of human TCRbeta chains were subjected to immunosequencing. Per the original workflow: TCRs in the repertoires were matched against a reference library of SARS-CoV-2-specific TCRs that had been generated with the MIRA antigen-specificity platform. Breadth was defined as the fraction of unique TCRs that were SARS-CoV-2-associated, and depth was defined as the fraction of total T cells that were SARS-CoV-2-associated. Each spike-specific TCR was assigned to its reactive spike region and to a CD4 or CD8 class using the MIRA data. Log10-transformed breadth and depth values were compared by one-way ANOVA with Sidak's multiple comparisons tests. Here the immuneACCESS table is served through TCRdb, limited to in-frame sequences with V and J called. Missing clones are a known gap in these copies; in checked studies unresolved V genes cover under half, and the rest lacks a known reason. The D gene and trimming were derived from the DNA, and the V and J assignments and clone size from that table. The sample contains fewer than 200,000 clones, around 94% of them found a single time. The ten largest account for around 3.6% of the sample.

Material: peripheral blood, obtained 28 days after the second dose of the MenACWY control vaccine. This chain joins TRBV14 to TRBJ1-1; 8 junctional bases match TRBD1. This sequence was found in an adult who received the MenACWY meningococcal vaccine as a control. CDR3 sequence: CASRENRGLAEAFF. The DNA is TGTGCCAGCAGGGAAAACAGGGGGTTAGCTGAAGCTTTCTTT.